This T cell receptor (beta chain) was retrieved from a study of T cells expressing NK-cell markers. Study information: Beta-chain profiling covered CD3+CD56+NKG2C+, CD3+CD56+NKG2C- and CD3+CD56-NKG2C+ sorted subsets. Study-level points and caveats: Similarly, these clonotypes led the CD3+CD56-NKG2C+ fraction as well in a handful of donors. Clarity on HCMV specificity was lacking for the expanded NKG2C+ T cell clones.

This CDR3 has 15 residues. Germline values: CDR1 SGHVS, CDR2 FQNEAQ. Reprocessing the 5' RACE reads, TCRdb reports a single entry for every CDR3 protein and omits DNA. This listing includes 250,000 or so distinct CDR3 sequences. With respect to this clonotype: As yet, its antigen is unknown.

The TCR was taken from a woman aged 18-70 years in good health. The sample consisted of blood T cells: a sorted CD56 or NKG2C T cell subset, CD4+ or CD8+ T cells, or bulk PBMC T cells (not recorded which). The chain recombines TRBV7-8 with TRBJ1-6; TCRdb returns TRBD1, unconfirmable since there is no DNA. CDR3 sequence reads: CASSPGQGGNSPLHF.